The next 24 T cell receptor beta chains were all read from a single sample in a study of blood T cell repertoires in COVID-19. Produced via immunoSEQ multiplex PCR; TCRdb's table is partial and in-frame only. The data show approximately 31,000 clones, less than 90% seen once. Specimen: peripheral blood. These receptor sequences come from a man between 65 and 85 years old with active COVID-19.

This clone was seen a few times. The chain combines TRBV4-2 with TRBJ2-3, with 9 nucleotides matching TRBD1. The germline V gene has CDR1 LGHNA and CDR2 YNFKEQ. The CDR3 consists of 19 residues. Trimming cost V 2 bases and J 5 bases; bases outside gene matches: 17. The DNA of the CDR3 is TGTGCCAGCAGCCAACCGGGACAGGGACATGGCGGGAGAGGAGATACGCAGTATTTT. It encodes CASSQPGQGHGGRGDTQYF.

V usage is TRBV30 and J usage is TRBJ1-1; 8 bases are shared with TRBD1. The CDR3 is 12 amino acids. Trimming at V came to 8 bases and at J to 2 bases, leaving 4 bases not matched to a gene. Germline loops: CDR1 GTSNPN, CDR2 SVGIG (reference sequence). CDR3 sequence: CASDRGNTEAFF. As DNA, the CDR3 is TGTGCCAGCGACAGGGGCAACACTGAAGCTTTCTTT.

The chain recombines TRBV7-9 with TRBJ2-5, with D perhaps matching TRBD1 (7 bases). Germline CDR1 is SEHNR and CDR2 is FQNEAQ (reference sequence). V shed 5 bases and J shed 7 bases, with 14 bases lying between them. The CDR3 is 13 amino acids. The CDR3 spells CASSPGGPGTQYF. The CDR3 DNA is TGTGCCAGCAGCCCAGGGGGGCCAGGGACCCAGTACTTC. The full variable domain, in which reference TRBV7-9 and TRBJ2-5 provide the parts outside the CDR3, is DTGVSQNPRHKITKRGQNVTFRCDPISEHNRLYWYRQTLGQGPEFLTYFQNEAQLEKSRLLSDRFSAERPKGSFSTLEIQRTEQGDSAMYLCASSPGGPGTQYFGPGTRLLVL.

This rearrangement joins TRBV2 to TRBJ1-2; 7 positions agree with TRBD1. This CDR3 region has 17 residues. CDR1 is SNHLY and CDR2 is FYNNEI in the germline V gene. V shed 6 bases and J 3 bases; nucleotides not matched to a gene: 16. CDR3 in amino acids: CASRRPGQSHPHYGYTF. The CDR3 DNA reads TGTGCCAGCAGGAGACCGGGACAGTCTCATCCCCACTATGGCTACACCTTC.

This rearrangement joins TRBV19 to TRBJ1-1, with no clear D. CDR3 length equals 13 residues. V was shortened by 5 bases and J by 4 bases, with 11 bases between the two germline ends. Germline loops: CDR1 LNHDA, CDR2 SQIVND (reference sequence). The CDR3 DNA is TGTGCCAGTAGTCCCTGGCAAACCACTGAAGCTTTCTTT. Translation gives CASSPWQTTEAFF.

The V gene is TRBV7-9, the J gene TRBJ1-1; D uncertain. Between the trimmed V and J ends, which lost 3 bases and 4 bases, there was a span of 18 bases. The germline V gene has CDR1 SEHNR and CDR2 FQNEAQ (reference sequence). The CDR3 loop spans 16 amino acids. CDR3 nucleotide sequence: TGTGCCAGCAGCTTTACGAGGAGAACTTCGGGCACTGAAGCTTTCTTT. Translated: CASSFTRRTSGTEAFF. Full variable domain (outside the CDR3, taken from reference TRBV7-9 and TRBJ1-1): DTGVSQNPRHKITKRGQNVTFRCDPISEHNRLYWYRQTLGQGPEFLTYFQNEAQLEKSRLLSDRFSAERPKGSFSTLEIQRTEQGDSAMYLCASSFTRRTSGTEAFFGQGTRLTVV.

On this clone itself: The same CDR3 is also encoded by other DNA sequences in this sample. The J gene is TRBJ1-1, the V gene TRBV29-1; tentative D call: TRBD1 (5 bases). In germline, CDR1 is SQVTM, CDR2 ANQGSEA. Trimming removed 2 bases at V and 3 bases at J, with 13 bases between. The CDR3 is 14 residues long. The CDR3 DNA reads TGCAGCGTTGAAAAGGGTACGGGGGACACTGAAGCTTTCTTT. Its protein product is CSVEKGTGDTEAFF. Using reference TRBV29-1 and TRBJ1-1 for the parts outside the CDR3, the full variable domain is SAVISQKPSRDICQRGTSLTIQCQVDSQVTMMFWYRQQPGQSLTLIATANQGSEATYESGFVIDKFPISRPNLTFSTLTVSNMSPEDSSIYLCSVEKGTGDTEAFFGQGTRLTVV.

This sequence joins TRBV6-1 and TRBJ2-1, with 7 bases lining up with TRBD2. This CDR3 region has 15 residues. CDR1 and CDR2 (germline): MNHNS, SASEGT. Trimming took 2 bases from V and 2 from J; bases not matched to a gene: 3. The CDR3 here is CASSEWEGTYNEQFF. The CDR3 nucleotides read TGTGCCAGCAGTGAATGGGAGGGAACCTACAATGAGCAGTTCTTC.

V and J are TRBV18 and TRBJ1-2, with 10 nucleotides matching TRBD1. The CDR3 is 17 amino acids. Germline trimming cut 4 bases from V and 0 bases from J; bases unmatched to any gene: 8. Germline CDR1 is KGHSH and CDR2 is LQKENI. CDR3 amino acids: CASSRGTGAGANYGYTF. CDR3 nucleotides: TGTGCCAGCTCACGAGGGACAGGGGCCGGGGCTAACTATGGCTACACCTTC.

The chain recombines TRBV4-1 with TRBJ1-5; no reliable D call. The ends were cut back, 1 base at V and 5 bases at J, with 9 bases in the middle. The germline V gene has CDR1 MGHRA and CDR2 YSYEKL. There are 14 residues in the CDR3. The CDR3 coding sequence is TGCGCCAGCAGCCAAGGTTGGAGGGATCAGCCCCAGCATTTT. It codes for CASSQGWRDQPQHF.

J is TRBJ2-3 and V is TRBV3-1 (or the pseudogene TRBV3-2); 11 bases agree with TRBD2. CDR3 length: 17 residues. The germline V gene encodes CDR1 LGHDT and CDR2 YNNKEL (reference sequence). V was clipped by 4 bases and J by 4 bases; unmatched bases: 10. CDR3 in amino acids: CASSRRSASGGPDTQYF. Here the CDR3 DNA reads TGTGCCAGCAGCCGCCGGTCGGCTAGCGGGGGGCCAGATACGCAGTATTTT.

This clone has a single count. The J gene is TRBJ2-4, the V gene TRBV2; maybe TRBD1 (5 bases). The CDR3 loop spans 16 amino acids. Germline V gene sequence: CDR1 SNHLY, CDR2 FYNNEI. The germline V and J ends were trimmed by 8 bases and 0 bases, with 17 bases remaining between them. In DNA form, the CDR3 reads TGTGCCAGCCTGCAAGAGCGACAGCTAGCCAAAAACATTCAGTACTTC. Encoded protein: CASLQERQLAKNIQYF.

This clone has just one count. The CDR3 nucleotides are TGTGCCAGTAACCCACTAGCGGGAGGGTACGAGCAGTTCTTC. Translating it yields CASNPLAGGYEQFF. The chain is built from TRBV6-5 and TRBJ2-1; 13 positions agree with TRBD2. In germline, CDR1 is MNHEY, CDR2 SVGAGI. J gave up 10 bases and V 9 bases, and 9 bases lay outside the gene matches. This CDR3 contains 14 residues.

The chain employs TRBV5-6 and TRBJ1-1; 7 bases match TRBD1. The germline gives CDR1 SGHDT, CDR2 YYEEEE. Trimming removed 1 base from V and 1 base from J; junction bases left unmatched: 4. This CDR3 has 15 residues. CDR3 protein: CASSLLAGGNTEAFF. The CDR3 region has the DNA TGTGCCAGCAGCTTGTTAGCAGGGGGGAACACTGAAGCTTTCTTT.

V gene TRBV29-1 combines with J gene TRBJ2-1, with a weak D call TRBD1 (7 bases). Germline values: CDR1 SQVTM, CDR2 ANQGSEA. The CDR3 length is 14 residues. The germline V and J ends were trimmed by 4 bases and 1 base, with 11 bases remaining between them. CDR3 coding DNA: TGCAGCGTTGGCGGGACAGAATCCTACAATGAGCAGTTCTTC. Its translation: CSVGGTESYNEQFF.

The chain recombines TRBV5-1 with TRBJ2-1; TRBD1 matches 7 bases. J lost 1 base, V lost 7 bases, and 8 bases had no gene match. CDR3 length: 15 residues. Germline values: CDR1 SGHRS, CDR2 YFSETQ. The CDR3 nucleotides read TGCGCCAGCGGATTAACAGGGGAATCCTACAATGAGCAGTTCTTC. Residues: CASGLTGESYNEQFF.

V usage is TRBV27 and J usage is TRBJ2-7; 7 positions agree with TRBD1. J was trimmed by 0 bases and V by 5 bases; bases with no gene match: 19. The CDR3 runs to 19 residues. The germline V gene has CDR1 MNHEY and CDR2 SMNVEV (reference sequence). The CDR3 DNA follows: TGTGCCAGCAGTCCTTTCCGACCCCTAGGGGGCTTAGGCTCCTACGAGCAGTACTTC. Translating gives CASSPFRPLGGLGSYEQYF.

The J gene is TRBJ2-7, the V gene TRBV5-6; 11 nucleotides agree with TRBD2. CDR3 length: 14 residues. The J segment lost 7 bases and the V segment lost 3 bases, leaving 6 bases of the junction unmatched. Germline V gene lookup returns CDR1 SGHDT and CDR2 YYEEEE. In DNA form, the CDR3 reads TGTGCCAGCAGCTCCCGACTAGCGGGAAAAGAGCAGTACTTC. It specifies CASSSRLAGKEQYF.

The CDR3 coding sequence is TGTGCCAGCTCACCGGGACAGTCCTATGGCTACACCTTC. It is translated as CASSPGQSYGYTF. The chain employs TRBV18 and TRBJ1-2, with 7 positions matching TRBD1. Germline trimming cut 3 bases from V and 4 bases from J; bases unmatched to any gene: 2. CDR3 size: 13 residues. Per the germline V gene, CDR1 is KGHSH and CDR2 is LQKENI.

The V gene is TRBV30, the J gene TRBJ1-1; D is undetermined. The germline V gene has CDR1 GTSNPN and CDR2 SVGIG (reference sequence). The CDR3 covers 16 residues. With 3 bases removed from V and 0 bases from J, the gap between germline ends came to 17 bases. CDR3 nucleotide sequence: TGTGCCTGGAGGCGAATTCAAGGAGCGATGAACACTGAAGCTTTCTTT. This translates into CAWRRIQGAMNTEAFF.

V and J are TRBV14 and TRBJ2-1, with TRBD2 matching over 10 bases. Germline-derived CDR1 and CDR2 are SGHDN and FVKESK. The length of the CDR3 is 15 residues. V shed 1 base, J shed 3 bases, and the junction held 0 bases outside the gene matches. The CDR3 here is CASSQGLAGYNEQFF. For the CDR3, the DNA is TGTGCCAGCAGCCAAGGACTAGCGGGCTACAATGAGCAGTTCTTC.

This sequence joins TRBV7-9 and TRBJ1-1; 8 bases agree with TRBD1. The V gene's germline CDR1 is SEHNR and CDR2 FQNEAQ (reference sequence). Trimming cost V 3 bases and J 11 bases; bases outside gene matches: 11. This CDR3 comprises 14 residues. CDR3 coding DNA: TGTGCCAGCAGCTTCGGACAGGGAGGTATGACGGCTTTCTTT. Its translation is CASSFGQGGMTAFF.

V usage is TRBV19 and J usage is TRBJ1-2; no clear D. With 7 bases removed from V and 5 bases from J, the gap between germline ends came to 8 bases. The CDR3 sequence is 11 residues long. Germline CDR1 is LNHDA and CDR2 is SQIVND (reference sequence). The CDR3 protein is CASTDGYGYTF. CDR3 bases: TGTGCCAGTACCGACGGGTATGGCTACACCTTC.

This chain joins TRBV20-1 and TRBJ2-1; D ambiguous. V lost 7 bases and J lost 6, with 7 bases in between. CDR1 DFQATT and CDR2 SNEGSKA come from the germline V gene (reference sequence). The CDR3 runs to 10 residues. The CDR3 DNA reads TGCAGTGTGAGGAGCAATGAGCAGTTCTTC. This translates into CSVRSNEQFF.